Only one count was recorded for the clone carrying this T cell receptor (beta chain). This record belongs to a study of blood T cell repertoires in COVID-19. The wider study: Acute and convalescent COVID-19 specimens originated in the United States, Italy and Spain. PBMCs, B-cell-depleted T cells, or T cells were the source of the cDNA or gDNA that made up the material.

Original handling: The assay estimated nucleated cells by amplifying reference gene primers. Using immunoSEQ multiplex PCR, the repertoire was profiled, and TCRdb retains in-frame clones only, with some absent. From that table come the V and J calls and clone size; the DNA was used to work out D and trimming. The sample carries tens of thousands of clones, 90% recorded once. This CDR3 has 20 amino acids. The V gene end was trimmed by 5 bases and the J gene end by 0 bases; junction bases not matched to a gene: 16. Germline-derived CDR1 and CDR2 are SGHTA and FQGTGA. The material sequenced was peripheral blood. This sequence originates from a human donor in a cohort sampled during active COVID-19. The chain links TRBV7-3 to TRBJ2-6, with 7 bases fitting TRBD1. The CDR3 DNA reads TGTGCCAGCAGCCCGAAAGGGACAGCATCGATTAGCTCTGGGGCCAACGTCCTGACTTTC. Translated: CASSPKGTASISSGANVLTF.